This T cell receptor beta chain derives from a study of CD8 T cells in ankylosing spondylitis. With molecular barcodes, quantitative 5'-RACE was used to make the TCR beta libraries. TCRdb fed the 5' RACE reads into MiXCR, producing one record per CDR3 protein. The sample shows fewer than 350,000 distinct CDR3 sequences, roughly 10% of them seen only once. This clonotype was recorded many times. Its antigen is unknown. Broader study findings: What appeared characteristic of ankylosing spondylitis blood was a TCR beta motif of eight highly homologous variants. Clones tied to disease were said to be significantly enriched in matched ankylosing spondylitis synovial fluid.

There are 13 residues in the CDR3. CDR1 and CDR2 from the germline V gene are SGHRS and YFSETQ. V was clipped by 4 bases and J by 10 bases; unmatched bases: 7. The source material was blood, either unsorted or a sorted T cell fraction (not recorded which). This chain connects TRBV5-1 to TRBJ2-2; 7 bases line up with TRBD1. The clonotype was recovered from a female donor with ankylosing spondylitis or in good health (not recorded which). This chain's CDR3 is CASSRDSWEELFF. The CDR3 coding sequence is TGCGCCAGCAGCCGGGACAGCTGGGAGGAGCTGTTTTTT.